This TCR beta chain is from a study of T cell responses to AZD1222 COVID-19 vaccine. Whole-study results and caveats: At baseline, just a handful of AZD1222 recipients tested seropositive. Donors were mostly white British, more females; clonal diversity possibly underestimated. Vaccine-associated CD4 TCRs ranged over spike, dominating at 160-218 and 743-854.

Assay: immunoSEQ multiplex PCR; the TCRdb copy retains only in-frame clones and omits some. The sample includes some 180,000 clones, 85% to 95% of them seen just once. Pooled samples include second doses given at about 4 or 12 weeks. As regards this clone: Antigen unknown.

The CDR3 runs 14 residues. V shed 7 bases and J shed 4 bases, with 13 bases lying between them. The V gene's germline CDR1 is LNHDA and CDR2 SQIVND (reference sequence). This TCR came from an adult who received the AZD1222 COVID-19 vaccine. Sequencing was performed on peripheral blood, taken 28 days after the second AZD1222 dose. V gene TRBV19 combines with J gene TRBJ1-4; D is ambiguous. The CDR3 DNA reads TGTGCCAGTACCAACGACCCAAGTAATGAAAAACTGTTTTTT. This sequence encodes CASTNDPSNEKLFF.